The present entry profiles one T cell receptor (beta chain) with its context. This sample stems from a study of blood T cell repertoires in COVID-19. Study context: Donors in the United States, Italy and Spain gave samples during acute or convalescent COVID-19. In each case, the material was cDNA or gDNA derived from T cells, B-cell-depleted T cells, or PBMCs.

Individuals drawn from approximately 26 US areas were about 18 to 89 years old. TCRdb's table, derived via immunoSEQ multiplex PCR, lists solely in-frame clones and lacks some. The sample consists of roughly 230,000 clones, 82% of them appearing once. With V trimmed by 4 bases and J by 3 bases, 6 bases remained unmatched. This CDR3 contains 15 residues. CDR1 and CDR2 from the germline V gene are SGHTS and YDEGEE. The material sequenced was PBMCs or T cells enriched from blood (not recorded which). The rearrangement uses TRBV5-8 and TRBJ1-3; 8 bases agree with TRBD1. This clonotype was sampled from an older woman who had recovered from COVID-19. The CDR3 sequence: CASSRRTGHGNTIYF. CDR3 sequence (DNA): TGTGCCAGCAGCCGAAGGACAGGGCATGGAAACACCATATATTTT.